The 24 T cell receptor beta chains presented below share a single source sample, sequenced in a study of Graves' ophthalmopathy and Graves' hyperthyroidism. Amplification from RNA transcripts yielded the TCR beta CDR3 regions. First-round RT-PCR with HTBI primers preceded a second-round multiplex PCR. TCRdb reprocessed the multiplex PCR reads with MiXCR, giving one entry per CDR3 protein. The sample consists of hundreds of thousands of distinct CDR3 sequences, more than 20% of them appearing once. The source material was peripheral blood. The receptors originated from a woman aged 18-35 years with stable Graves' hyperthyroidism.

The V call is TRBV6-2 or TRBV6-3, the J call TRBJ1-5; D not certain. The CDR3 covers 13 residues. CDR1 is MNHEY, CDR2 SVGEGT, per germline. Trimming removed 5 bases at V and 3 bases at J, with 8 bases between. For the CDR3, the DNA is TGTGCCAGCAGTGGTTGGGACAATCAGCCCCAGCATTTT. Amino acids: CASSGWDNQPQHF.

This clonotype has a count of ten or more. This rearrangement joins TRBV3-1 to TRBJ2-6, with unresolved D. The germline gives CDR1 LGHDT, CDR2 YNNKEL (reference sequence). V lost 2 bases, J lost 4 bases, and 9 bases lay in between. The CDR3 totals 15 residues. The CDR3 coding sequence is TGTGCCAGCAGCCAAAGTTTTTCCGGGGCCAACGTCCTGACTTTC. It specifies CASSQSFSGANVLTF.

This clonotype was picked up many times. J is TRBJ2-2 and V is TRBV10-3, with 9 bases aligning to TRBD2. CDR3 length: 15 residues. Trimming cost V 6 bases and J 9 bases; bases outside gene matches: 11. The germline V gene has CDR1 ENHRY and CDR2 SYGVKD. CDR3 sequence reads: CAISSSGTSRWELFF. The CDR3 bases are TGTGCCATCAGCTCGTCCGGGACTAGCCGTTGGGAGCTGTTTTTT.

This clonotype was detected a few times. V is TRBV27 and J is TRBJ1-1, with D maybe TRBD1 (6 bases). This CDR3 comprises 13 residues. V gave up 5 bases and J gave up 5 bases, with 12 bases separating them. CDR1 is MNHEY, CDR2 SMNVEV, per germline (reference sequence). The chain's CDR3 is CASSQQGRTEAFF. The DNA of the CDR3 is TGTGCCAGCAGTCAACAGGGAAGGACTGAAGCTTTCTTT.

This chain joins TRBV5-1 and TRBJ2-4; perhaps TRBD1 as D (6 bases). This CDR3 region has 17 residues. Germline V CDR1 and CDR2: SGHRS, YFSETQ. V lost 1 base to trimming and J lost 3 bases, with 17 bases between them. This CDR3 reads CASSLNQGKFGKNIQYF. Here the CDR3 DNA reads TGCGCCAGCAGCTTGAACCAGGGGAAATTTGGCAAAAACATTCAGTACTTC.

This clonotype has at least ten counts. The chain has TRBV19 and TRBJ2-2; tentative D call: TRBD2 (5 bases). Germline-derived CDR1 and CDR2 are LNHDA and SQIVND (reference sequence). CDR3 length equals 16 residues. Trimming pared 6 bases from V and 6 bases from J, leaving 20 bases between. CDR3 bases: TGTGCCAGTAGGCGGGCCATAAATAGGGTCGCCGGGGAGCTGTTTTTT. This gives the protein CASRRAINRVAGELFF.

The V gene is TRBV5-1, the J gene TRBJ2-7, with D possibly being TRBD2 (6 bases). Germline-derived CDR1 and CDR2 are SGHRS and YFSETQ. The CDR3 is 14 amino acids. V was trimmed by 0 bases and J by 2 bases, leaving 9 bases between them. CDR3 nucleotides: TGCGCCAGCAGCTTGGCCTGGACTACCTACGAGCAGTACTTC. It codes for CASSLAWTTYEQYF.

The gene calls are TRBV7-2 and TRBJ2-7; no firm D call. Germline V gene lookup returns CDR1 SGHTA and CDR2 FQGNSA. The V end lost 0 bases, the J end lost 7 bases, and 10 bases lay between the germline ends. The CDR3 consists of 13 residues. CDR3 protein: CASSLASFEEQYF. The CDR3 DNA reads TGTGCCAGCAGCTTAGCTTCTTTTGAGGAGCAGTACTTC.

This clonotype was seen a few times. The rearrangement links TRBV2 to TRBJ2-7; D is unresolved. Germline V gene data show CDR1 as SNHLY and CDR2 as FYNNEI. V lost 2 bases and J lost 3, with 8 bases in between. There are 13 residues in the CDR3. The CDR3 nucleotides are TGTGCCAGCAGTGAACGCCAGATCTACGAGCAGTACTTC. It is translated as CASSERQIYEQYF.

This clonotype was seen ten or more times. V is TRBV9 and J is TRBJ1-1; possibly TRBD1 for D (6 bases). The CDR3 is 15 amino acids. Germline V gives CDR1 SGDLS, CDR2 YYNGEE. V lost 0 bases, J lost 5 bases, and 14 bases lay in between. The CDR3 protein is CASSVVRGAGTEAFF. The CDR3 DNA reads TGTGCCAGCAGCGTAGTGCGGGGGGCTGGGACTGAAGCTTTCTTT.

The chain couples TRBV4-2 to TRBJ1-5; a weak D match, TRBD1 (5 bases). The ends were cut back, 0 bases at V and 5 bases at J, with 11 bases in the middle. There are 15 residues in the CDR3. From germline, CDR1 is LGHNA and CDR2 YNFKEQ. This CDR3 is CASSQEGGIHQPQHF. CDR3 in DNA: TGTGCCAGCAGCCAAGAGGGGGGGATTCATCAGCCCCAGCATTTT.

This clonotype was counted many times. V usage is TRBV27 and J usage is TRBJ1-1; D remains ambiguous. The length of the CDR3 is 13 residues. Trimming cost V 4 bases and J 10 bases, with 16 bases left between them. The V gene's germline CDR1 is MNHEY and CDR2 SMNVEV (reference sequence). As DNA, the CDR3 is TGTGCCAGCAGTTCACGGTTCCTAGAGGGAGCTTTCTTT. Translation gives CASSSRFLEGAFF.

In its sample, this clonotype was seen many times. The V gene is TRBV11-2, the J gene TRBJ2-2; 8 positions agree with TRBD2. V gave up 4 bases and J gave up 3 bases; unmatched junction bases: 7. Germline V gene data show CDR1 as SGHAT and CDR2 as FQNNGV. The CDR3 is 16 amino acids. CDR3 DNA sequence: TGTGCCAGCAGCTCGCCTAGCGGGTCCTACACCGGGGAGCTGTTTTTT. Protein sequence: CASSSPSGSYTGELFF. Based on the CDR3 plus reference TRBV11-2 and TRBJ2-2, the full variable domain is EAGVAQSPRYKIIEKRQSVAFWCNPISGHATLYWYQQILGQGPKLLIQFQNNGVVDDSQLPKDRFSAERLKGVDSTLKIQPAKLEDSAVYLCASSSPSGSYTGELFFGEGSRLTVL.

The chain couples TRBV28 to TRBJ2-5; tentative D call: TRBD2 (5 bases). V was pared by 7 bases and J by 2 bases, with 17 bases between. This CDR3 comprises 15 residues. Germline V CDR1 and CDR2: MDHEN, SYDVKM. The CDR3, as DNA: TGTGCCAGCAATATAGAAGGACGGACTCAAGAGACCCAGTACTTC. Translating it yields CASNIEGRTQETQYF.

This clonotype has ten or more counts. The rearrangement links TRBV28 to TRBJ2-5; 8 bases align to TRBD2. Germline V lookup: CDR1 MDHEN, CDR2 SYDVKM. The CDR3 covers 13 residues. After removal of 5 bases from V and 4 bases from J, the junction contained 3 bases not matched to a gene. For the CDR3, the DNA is TGTGCCAGCAGTACGGGACTAGTAGAGACCCAGTACTTC. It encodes CASSTGLVETQYF.

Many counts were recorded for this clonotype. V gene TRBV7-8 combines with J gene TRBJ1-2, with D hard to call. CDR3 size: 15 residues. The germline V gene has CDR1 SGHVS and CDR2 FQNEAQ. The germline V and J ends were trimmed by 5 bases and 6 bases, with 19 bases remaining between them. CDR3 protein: CASSPASSESDGYTF. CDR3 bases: TGTGCCAGCAGCCCCGCCTCGTCGGAATCGGATGGCTACACCTTC.

The CDR3 spells CASSVNPGRNWEQYF. The CDR3 nucleotides are TGTGCCAGCAGCGTTAATCCGGGACGCAATTGGGAGCAGTACTTC. The chain recombines TRBV9 with TRBJ2-7, with D possibly being TRBD1 or TRBD2 (5 bases each). V was cut by 2 bases and J by 7 bases, with 19 bases left in between. CDR1 and CDR2 (germline): SGDLS, YYNGEE. The CDR3 has 15 amino acids.

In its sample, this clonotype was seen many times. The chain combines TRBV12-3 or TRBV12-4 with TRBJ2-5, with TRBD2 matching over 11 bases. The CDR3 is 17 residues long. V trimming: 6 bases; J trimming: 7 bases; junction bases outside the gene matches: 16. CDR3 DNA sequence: TGTGCCAGCAGCCTAATTACCGGGACTAGCGGAGAGCGGACCCAGTACTTC. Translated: CASSLITGTSGERTQYF.

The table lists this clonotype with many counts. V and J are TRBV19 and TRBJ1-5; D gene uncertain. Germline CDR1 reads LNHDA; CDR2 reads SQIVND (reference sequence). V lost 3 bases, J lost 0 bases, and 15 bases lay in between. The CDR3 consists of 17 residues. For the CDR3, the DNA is TGTGCCAGTAGTATGGGCGTGAGAGGTTATAGCAATCAGCCCCAGCATTTT. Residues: CASSMGVRGYSNQPQHF.

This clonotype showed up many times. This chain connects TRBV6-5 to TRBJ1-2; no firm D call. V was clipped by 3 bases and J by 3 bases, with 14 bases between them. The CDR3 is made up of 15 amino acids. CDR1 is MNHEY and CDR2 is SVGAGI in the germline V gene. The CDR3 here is CASSYVWEGDYGYTF. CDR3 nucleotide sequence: TGTGCCAGCAGTTATGTTTGGGAGGGTGACTATGGCTACACCTTC.

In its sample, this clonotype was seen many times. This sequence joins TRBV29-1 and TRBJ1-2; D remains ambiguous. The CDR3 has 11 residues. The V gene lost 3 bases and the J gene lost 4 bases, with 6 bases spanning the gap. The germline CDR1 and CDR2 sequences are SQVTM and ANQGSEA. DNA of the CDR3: TGCAGCGTTGATGAGGGCTATGGCTACACCTTC. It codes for CSVDEGYGYTF. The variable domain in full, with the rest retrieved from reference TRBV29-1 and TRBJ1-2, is SAVISQKPSRDICQRGTSLTIQCQVDSQVTMMFWYRQQPGQSLTLIATANQGSEATYESGFVIDKFPISRPNLTFSTLTVSNMSPEDSSIYLCSVDEGYGYTFGSGTRLTVV.

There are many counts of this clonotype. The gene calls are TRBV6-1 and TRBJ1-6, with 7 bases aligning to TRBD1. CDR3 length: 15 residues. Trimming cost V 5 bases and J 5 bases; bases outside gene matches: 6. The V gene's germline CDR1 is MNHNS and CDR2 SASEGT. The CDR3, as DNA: TGTGCCAGCAGTAGACAGGGAGGGGATAATTCACCCCTCCACTTT. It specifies CASSRQGGDNSPLHF.

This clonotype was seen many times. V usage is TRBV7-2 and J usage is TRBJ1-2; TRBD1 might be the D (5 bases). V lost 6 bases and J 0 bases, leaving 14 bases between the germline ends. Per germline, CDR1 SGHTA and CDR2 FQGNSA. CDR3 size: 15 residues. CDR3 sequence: CASSRGQPANYGYTF. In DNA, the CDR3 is TGTGCCAGCAGTCGTGGACAACCCGCTAACTATGGCTACACCTTC.

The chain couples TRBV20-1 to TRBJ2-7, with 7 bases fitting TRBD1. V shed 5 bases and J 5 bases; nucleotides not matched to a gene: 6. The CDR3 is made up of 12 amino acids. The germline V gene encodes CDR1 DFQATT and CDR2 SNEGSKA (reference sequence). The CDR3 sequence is CSALTGLNEQYF. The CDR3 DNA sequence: TGCAGTGCTCTGACAGGGTTAAACGAGCAGTACTTC.